Shown below are 23 T cell receptor beta chains from a single sample sequenced in a study of tumor-infiltrating lymphocytes in localized non-small cell lung cancer. The data were produced by immunoSEQ multiplex PCR, yet TCRdb's version contains in-frame clones alone and is incomplete. The sample comprises thousands of clones, 74% of which are singletons, and 30% rests with the top ten. The sequenced sample consisted of lung tumor tissue. Source of these receptors: a human donor with non-small cell lung cancer.

This rearrangement joins TRBV18 to TRBJ1-2; 7 bases agree with TRBD1. Germline CDR1 is KGHSH and CDR2 is LQKENI. After removal of 1 base from V and 6 bases from J, the junction contained 5 bases not matched to a gene. The CDR3 runs 14 residues. The CDR3: CASSPRQGGDGYTF. The DNA for the CDR3 is TGTGCCAGCTCACCACGACAGGGTGGGGATGGCTACACCTTC.

V usage is TRBV7-9 and J usage is TRBJ1-1; D gene ambiguous. CDR1 and CDR2 from the germline V gene are SEHNR and FQNEAQ (reference sequence). Trimming pared 5 bases from V and 2 bases from J, leaving 6 bases between. The CDR3 is made up of 12 amino acids. Here the CDR3 reads CASSKRNTEAFF. In DNA, the CDR3 is TGTGCCAGCAGCAAGAGAAACACTGAAGCTTTCTTT.

This chain connects TRBV11-3 to TRBJ1-1; TRBD1 matches at 7 bases. V lost 5 bases to trimming and J lost 0 bases; unmatched junction nucleotides: 12. CDR3 size: 17 residues. The germline V gene has CDR1 SGHNT and CDR2 YENEEA. CDR3 residues: CASSRRRTGAVNTEAFF. In DNA form, the CDR3 reads TGTGCCAGCAGCCGACGCCGAACAGGGGCGGTGAACACTGAAGCTTTCTTT.

The chain links TRBV5-1 to TRBJ1-4; perhaps TRBD1 as D (5 bases). CDR3 length equals 14 residues. The V gene lost 3 bases and the J gene lost 8 bases, with 14 bases spanning the gap. Germline lookup yields CDR1 SGHRS and CDR2 YFSETQ. Written as DNA, the CDR3 is TGCGCCAGCAGCTCCGTGGGGCGAGAGGAAAAACTGTTTTTT. Translating it yields CASSSVGREEKLFF.

This clone has a handful of counts. The chain is built from TRBV29-1 and TRBJ2-5; D might be TRBD2 (7 bases). The germline gives CDR1 SQVTM, CDR2 ANQGSEA. The CDR3 contains 13 residues. Trimming removed 6 bases at V and 3 bases at J, with 14 bases between. The CDR3 protein is CSVNGGPEETQYF. CDR3 nucleotides: TGCAGCGTCAACGGGGGGCCTGAAGAGACCCAGTACTTC. The full variable domain, rest sourced from reference TRBV29-1 and TRBJ2-5, is SAVISQKPSRDICQRGTSLTIQCQVDSQVTMMFWYRQQPGQSLTLIATANQGSEATYESGFVIDKFPISRPNLTFSTLTVSNMSPEDSSIYLCSVNGGPEETQYFGPGTRLLVL.

The chain links TRBV5-4 to TRBJ2-3; D gene unclear. Looked up from germline, CDR1 is SGHNT and CDR2 is YYREEE (reference sequence). Trimming pared 3 bases from V and 6 bases from J, leaving 14 bases between. This CDR3 has 14 residues. CDR3 sequence reads: CASSSHGAFDTQYF. The CDR3 DNA reads as TGTGCCAGCAGCTCCCACGGAGCTTTCGATACGCAGTATTTT.

This clone has just a few counts. This sequence joins TRBV28 and TRBJ1-4, with 8 bases lining up with TRBD1. Germline V gene data show CDR1 as MDHEN and CDR2 as SYDVKM. With 4 bases clipped from V and 8 bases from J, the junction kept 6 bases outside the gene matches. CDR3 size: 14 residues. The CDR3 nucleotides read TGTGCCAGCAGTTCCCCGACAGGGGAAGAAAAACTGTTTTTT. Amino acid sequence: CASSSPTGEEKLFF.

The chain joins TRBV12-2 to TRBJ2-7. TRBV12-2 is designated a pseudogene. The CDR3 consists of 14 residues. As DNA, the CDR3 is TGTGCAAGTCGCTTAGCGGTGGCTGGCGACGAGCAGTACTTC. Encoded protein: CASRLAVAGDEQYF.

This clone was counted between two and nine times. V is TRBV27 and J is TRBJ1-1, with D uncertain. CDR1 MNHEY and CDR2 SMNVEV come from the germline V gene (reference sequence). This CDR3 is built from 9 residues. The V and J ends lost 8 bases and 6 bases respectively, with 4 bases between them. CDR3 amino acids: CASGPEAFF. In DNA form, the CDR3 reads TGTGCCAGCGGACCTGAAGCTTTCTTT.

CDR3 loop: CASSQGVSRFADTQYF. The DNA of the CDR3 is TGTGCCAGCAGCCAAGGAGTGTCTAGGTTCGCAGATACGCAGTATTTT. V gene TRBV9 combines with J gene TRBJ2-3; D is uncertain. Germline V gene lookup returns CDR1 SGDLS and CDR2 YYNGEE. V lost 4 bases and J lost 4, with 19 bases in between. There are 16 residues in the CDR3.

This chain uses TRBV5-1 with TRBJ1-4; 9 nucleotides line up with TRBD1. V trimming: 0 bases; J trimming: 4 bases; junction bases outside the gene matches: 4. Germline CDR1 is SGHRS and CDR2 is YFSETQ. This CDR3 spans 16 amino acids. In DNA form, the CDR3 reads TGCGCCAGCAGCTTGGTCCCGGGACAGGGTAATGAAAAACTGTTTTTT. As protein: CASSLVPGQGNEKLFF.

The chain uses TRBV4-3 and TRBJ1-4, with 9 bases identical to TRBD1. The CDR3 covers 15 residues. The trim removed 2 bases at V and 5 bases at J, leaving 3 bases unmatched. The germline V gene encodes CDR1 LGHNA and CDR2 YSLEER. For the CDR3, the DNA is TGCGCCAGCAGCCAAAGCGGGACAGGGAATGAAAAACTGTTTTTT. Translating gives CASSQSGTGNEKLFF.

This clone was observed a few times. V and J are TRBV7-2 and TRBJ2-3; D is perhaps TRBD2 (5 bases). The CDR3 runs 11 residues. Trimming left V 6 bases short and J 6 bases short, with 7 bases between. CDR1 and CDR2 (germline): SGHTA, FQGNSA. The CDR3 region has the DNA TGTGCCAGCAGTCGAGGGGATACGCAGTATTTT. The encoded protein is CASSRGDTQYF.

V and J are TRBV27 and TRBJ1-1; D unclear. The CDR3 sequence is 13 residues long. Trimming took off 2 bases at V and 2 bases at J, with 6 bases between the two ends. Germline values: CDR1 MNHEY, CDR2 SMNVEV (reference sequence). CDR3 loop: CASSLMANTEAFF. The CDR3 DNA sequence: TGTGCCAGCAGTTTAATGGCAAACACTGAAGCTTTCTTT.

The chain recombines TRBV7-9 with TRBJ2-1; 8 positions match TRBD1. V trimming: 6 bases; J trimming: 8 bases; junction bases outside the gene matches: 3. CDR1 and CDR2 from the germline V gene are SEHNR and FQNEAQ (reference sequence). This CDR3 contains 12 residues. DNA for the CDR3: TGTGCCAGCAGAGGACAGGGCGATGAGCAGTTCTTC. It encodes CASRGQGDEQFF.

The rearrangement joins TRBV18 to TRBJ2-7; D uncertain. Germline lookup yields CDR1 KGHSH and CDR2 LQKENI. V lost 2 bases to trimming and J lost 3 bases, with 11 bases between them. CDR3 length: 14 amino acids. The CDR3 coding sequence is TGTGCCAGCTCACCAGGGCAGACTTACTACGAGCAGTACTTC. It specifies CASSPGQTYYEQYF.

This chain links TRBV27 with TRBJ2-7, with 7 bases aligning to TRBD1. Per germline, CDR1 MNHEY and CDR2 SMNVEV (reference sequence). The junction had 4 bases not matched to a gene; V was cut back by 2 bases and J by 3 bases. The CDR3 is made up of 14 amino acids. CDR3 loop: CASSLGGQHYEQYF. The CDR3 DNA follows: TGTGCCAGCAGTTTAGGGGGACAGCACTACGAGCAGTACTTC.

This clone was picked up a small number of times. The chain couples TRBV29-1 to TRBJ1-1; perhaps TRBD1 as D (5 bases). Germline CDR1 SQVTM, CDR2 ANQGSEA. The CDR3 extends over 12 amino acids. Trimming shortened V by 7 bases and J by 3 bases, and 12 bases separated the two germline ends. The CDR3 DNA follows: TGCAGCGCAAGAGACAGTTACACTGAAGCTTTCTTT. It translates to CSARDSYTEAFF.

By its share, this clone is large. The chain has TRBV9 and TRBJ1-4, with unresolved D. Germline assignment: CDR1 SGDLS and CDR2 YYNGEE. The CDR3 consists of 14 residues. V was pared by 0 bases and J by 0 bases, with 3 bases between. The CDR3 sequence is CASSVEATNEKLFF. The CDR3 DNA sequence: TGTGCCAGCAGCGTAGAAGCAACTAATGAAAAACTGTTTTTT.

This clone has a single count. The CDR3: CASSLPRGATNEKLFF. The CDR3 DNA follows: TGCGCCAGCAGCCTCCCTCGGGGCGCAACTAATGAAAAACTGTTTTTT. The chain combines TRBV4-1 with TRBJ1-4; perhaps TRBD1 as D (5 bases). There are 16 residues in the CDR3. Germline lookup yields CDR1 MGHRA and CDR2 YSYEKL. Trimming pared 4 bases from V and 0 bases from J, leaving 12 bases between.

CDR3 DNA: TGCGCCAGCAGTCCCGGTTCCGGGGGGAGCTATGGCTACACCTTC. Translated: CASSPGSGGSYGYTF. V usage is TRBV4-3 and J usage is TRBJ1-2; TRBD1 might be the D (5 bases). CDR3 length equals 15 residues. V lost 6 bases and J lost 4, with 18 bases in between. Germline-derived CDR1 and CDR2 are LGHNA and YSLEER.

CDR3 nucleotides: TGTGCCAGCAGCCAAGATTGGGTAGCGGGGGTTAATGAGCAGTTCTTC. Translation gives CASSQDWVAGVNEQFF. The rearrangement uses TRBV4-2 and TRBJ2-1; 9 nucleotides line up with TRBD2. Germline loops: CDR1 LGHNA, CDR2 YNFKEQ. J gave up 7 bases and V 0 bases, and 7 bases lay outside the gene matches. The CDR3 covers 16 residues.

The J gene is TRBJ2-3, the V gene TRBV7-2; 10 nucleotides agree with TRBD2. Germline V gene sequence: CDR1 SGHTA, CDR2 FQGNSA. The V gene end was trimmed by 3 bases and the J gene end by 6 bases; junction bases not matched to a gene: 15. CDR3 length: 18 residues. Here the CDR3 DNA reads TGTGCCAGCAGCTTCCCCACAGAAGCGGGGGGGCCTGGGGATACGCAGTATTTT. This gives the protein CASSFPTEAGGPGDTQYF.